A single sample is the source of the 15 T cell receptor beta chains below, sequenced in a study of blood T cell repertoires in COVID-19. Assay: immunoSEQ multiplex PCR; the TCRdb copy retains only in-frame clones and omits some. The sample has roughly 200,000 clones, around 87% seen once; the top ten hold 3% to 3.5%. The sample was peripheral blood. These receptors were collected from a man in his 60s with acute or convalescent COVID-19.

The gene calls are TRBV7-9 and TRBJ1-2; no firm D call. V dropped 1 base and J dropped 5 bases, with 11 bases sitting between them. The CDR3 is 14 residues long. Per the germline V gene, CDR1 is SEHNR and CDR2 is FQNEAQ (reference sequence). The CDR3 sequence: CASSLDSRIYGYTF. For the CDR3, the DNA is TGTGCCAGCAGCTTAGACTCCAGGATTTATGGCTACACCTTC.

This chain uses TRBV6-4 with TRBJ2-1; TRBD2 matches 8 bases. The CDR3 sequence is 16 residues long. J lost 8 bases, V lost 3 bases, and 12 bases had no gene match. Germline CDR1 reads MRHNA; CDR2 reads SNTAGT. The CDR3 nucleotides are TGTGCCAGCAGTGAGCGAACGGGGGGGCACCGGGATGAGCAGTTCTTC. This sequence encodes CASSERTGGHRDEQFF.

This clone was seen a single time. This chain uses TRBV5-6 with TRBJ1-3; 9 bases agree with TRBD1. Per germline, CDR1 SGHDT and CDR2 YYEEEE. The CDR3 spans 14 residues. With V trimmed by 2 bases and J by 8 bases, 5 bases remained unmatched. The CDR3 loop reads CASSFGQGRYTIYF. The CDR3, as DNA: TGTGCCAGCAGCTTCGGACAGGGGAGGTACACCATATATTTT.

This rearrangement joins TRBV27 to TRBJ1-5; no clear D gene. Trimming pared 7 bases from V and 4 bases from J, leaving 17 bases between. The CDR3 contains 15 residues. The germline V gene has CDR1 MNHEY and CDR2 SMNVEV (reference sequence). The CDR3 nucleotides are TGTGCCAGCACCGACACCGGGGATCTGAATCAGCCCCAGCATTTT. This encodes CASTDTGDLNQPQHF.

This rearrangement joins TRBV11-2 to TRBJ2-7; 16 bases are shared with TRBD2. Germline lookup yields CDR1 SGHAT and CDR2 FQNNGV. CDR3 size: 17 residues. Trimming took 5 bases from V and 7 from J; bases not matched to a gene: 11. The CDR3 sequence: CASSPGLAGGPWGEQYF. CDR3 DNA: TGTGCCAGCAGCCCGGGACTAGCGGGGGGGCCGTGGGGAGAGCAGTACTTC.

This sequence joins TRBV15 and TRBJ1-1; D call uncertain. V gave up 1 base and J gave up 1 base, with 7 bases separating them. The CDR3 has 14 residues. Germline CDR1 reads LNHNV; CDR2 reads YYDKDF (reference sequence). The CDR3 DNA is TGTGCCACCAGCAGAGGTCGGTCGAACACTGAAGCTTTCTTT. Encoded protein: CATSRGRSNTEAFF. Filled out from reference TRBV15 and TRBJ1-1, the complete variable domain reads DAMVIQNPRYQVTQFGKPVTLSCSQTLNHNVMYWYQQKSSQAPKLLFHYYDKDFNNEADTPDNFQSRRPNTSFCFLDIRSPGLGDTAMYLCATSRGRSNTEAFFGQGTRLTVV.

This chain uses TRBV3-1 (or the pseudogene TRBV3-2) with TRBJ2-5, with D perhaps matching TRBD1 (5 bases). CDR3 size: 14 residues. Germline V lookup: CDR1 LGHDT, CDR2 YNNKEL (reference sequence). V was clipped by 4 bases and J by 5 bases, with 14 bases between them. CDR3 sequence reads: CASSRKTGVETQYF. CDR3 sequence (DNA): TGTGCCAGCAGCCGAAAAACAGGAGTGGAGACCCAGTACTTC.

V is TRBV2 and J is TRBJ2-4; tentatively, D is TRBD1 (5 bases). Trimming removed 4 bases at V and 6 bases at J, with 13 bases between. The CDR3 is 14 residues long. Germline CDR1 reads SNHLY; CDR2 reads FYNNEI. DNA for the CDR3: TGTGCCAGCAGTGGGAGCAGGGATGGAAACATTCAGTACTTC. Its translation: CASSGSRDGNIQYF.

The genes are TRBV5-4 and TRBJ1-2; 7 bases align to TRBD1. V lost 4 bases and J lost 6; bases outside the gene matches: 6. Germline CDR1 and CDR2: SGHNT and YYREEE (reference sequence). The CDR3 is 13 residues long. Written as DNA, the CDR3 is TGTGCCAGCAGCGTACAGGGGACCCATGGCTACACCTTC. This sequence encodes CASSVQGTHGYTF.

The chain recombines TRBV6-5 with TRBJ1-2, with 9 bases lining up with TRBD1. The germline gives CDR1 MNHEY, CDR2 SVGAGI. The V and J ends lost 7 bases and 4 bases, in that order; junction bases with no gene match: 10. The CDR3 contains 15 residues. The CDR3: CASTSPGTGTYGYTF. The CDR3 nucleotides are TGTGCCAGCACCTCCCCCGGGACAGGGACCTATGGCTACACCTTC.

The rearrangement joins TRBV20-1 to TRBJ1-1, with 9 bases that match TRBD1. The germline gives CDR1 DFQATT, CDR2 SNEGSKA (reference sequence). The CDR3 sequence is 14 residues long. With 3 bases clipped from V and 4 bases from J, the junction kept 6 bases outside the gene matches. This CDR3 is CSASLSTGGTEAFF. The CDR3 region has the DNA TGCAGTGCTAGTCTATCGACAGGGGGCACTGAAGCTTTCTTT.

The chain recombines TRBV12-3 or TRBV12-4 with TRBJ1-2; the D gene is possibly TRBD1 (5 bases). V was pared by 3 bases and J by 8 bases, with 13 bases between. The CDR3 is made up of 13 amino acids. The CDR3 reads CASSFWGGRGYTF. The CDR3 region has the DNA TGTGCCAGCAGTTTCTGGGGGGGGAGAGGCTACACCTTC.

The chain employs TRBV4-1 and TRBJ2-1, with 10 nucleotides matching TRBD2. The CDR3 has 18 residues. Germline trimming cut 1 base from V and 8 bases from J; bases unmatched to any gene: 14. Per germline, CDR1 MGHRA and CDR2 YSYEKL. CDR3 DNA sequence: TGCGCCAGCAGCCAAGCTCTGATCCCCGGGACTAGCGTCGATGAGCAGTTCTTC. It encodes CASSQALIPGTSVDEQFF.

The chain joins TRBV19 to TRBJ1-5; 8 bases are shared with TRBD1. The germline V gene encodes CDR1 LNHDA and CDR2 SQIVND (reference sequence). The CDR3 is 14 residues long. Germline trimming cut 4 bases from V and 5 bases from J; bases unmatched to any gene: 4. The DNA of the CDR3 is TGTGCCAGTAGTACGGGACAGGTCCATCAGCCCCAGCATTTT. Protein: CASSTGQVHQPQHF.

The gene calls are TRBV7-6 and TRBJ2-3; D is unclear. Germline-derived CDR1 and CDR2 are SGHVS and FNYEAQ. The CDR3 runs to 13 residues. The germline V and J ends were trimmed by 5 bases and 1 base, with 7 bases remaining between them. CDR3 sequence (DNA): TGTGCCAGCAGCGCCCGGGGCACAGATACGCAGTATTTT. Its protein product is CASSARGTDTQYF.